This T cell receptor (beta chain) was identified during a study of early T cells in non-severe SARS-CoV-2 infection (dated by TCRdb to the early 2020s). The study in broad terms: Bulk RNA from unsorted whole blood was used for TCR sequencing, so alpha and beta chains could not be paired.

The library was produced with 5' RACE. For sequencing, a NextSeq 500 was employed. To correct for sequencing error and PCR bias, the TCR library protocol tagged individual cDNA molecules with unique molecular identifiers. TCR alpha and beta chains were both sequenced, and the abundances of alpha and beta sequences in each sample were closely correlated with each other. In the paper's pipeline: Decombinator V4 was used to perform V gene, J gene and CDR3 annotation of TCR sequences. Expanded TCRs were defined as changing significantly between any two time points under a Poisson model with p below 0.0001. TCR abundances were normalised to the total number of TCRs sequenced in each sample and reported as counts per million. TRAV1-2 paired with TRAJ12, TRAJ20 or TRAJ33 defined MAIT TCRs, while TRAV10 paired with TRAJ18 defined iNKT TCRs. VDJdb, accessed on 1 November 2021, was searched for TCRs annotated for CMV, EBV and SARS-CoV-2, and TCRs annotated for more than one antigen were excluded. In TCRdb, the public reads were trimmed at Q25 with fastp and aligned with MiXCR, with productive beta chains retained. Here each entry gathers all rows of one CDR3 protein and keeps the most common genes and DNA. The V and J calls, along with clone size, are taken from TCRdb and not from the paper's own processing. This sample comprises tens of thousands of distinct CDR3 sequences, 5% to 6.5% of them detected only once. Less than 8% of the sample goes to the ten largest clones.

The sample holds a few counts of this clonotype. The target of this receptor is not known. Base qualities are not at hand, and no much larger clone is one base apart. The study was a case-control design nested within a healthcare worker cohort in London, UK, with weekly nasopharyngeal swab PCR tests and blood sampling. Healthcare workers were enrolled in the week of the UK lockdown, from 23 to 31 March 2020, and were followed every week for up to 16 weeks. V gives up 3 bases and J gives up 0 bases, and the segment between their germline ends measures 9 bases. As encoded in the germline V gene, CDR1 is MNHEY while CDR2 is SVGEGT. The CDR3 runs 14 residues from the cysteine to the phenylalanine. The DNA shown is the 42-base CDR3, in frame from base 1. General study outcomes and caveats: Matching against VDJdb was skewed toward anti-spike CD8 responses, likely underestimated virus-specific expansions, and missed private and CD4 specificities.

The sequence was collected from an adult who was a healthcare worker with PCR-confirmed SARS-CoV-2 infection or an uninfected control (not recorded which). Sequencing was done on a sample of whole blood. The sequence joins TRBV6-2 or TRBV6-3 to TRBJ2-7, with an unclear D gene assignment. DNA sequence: TGTGCCAGCAGTTATTCCGGTACCTCCTACGAGCAGTACTTC. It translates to CASSYSGTSYEQYF.